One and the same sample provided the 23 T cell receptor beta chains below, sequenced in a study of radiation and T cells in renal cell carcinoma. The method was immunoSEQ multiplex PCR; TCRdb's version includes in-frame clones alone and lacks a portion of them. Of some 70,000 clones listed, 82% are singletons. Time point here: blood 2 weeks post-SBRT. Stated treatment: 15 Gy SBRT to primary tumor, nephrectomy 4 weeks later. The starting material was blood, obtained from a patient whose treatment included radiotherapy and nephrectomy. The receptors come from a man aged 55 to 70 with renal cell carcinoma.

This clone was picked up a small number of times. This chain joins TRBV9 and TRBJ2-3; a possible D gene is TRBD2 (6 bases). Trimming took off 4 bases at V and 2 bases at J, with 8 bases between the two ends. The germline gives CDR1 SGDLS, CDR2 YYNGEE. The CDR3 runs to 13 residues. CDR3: CASSTGLTDTQYF. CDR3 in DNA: TGTGCCAGCAGCACGGGACTCACAGATACGCAGTATTTT. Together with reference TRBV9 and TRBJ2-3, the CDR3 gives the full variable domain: DSGVTQTPKHLITATGQRVTLRCSPRSGDLSVYWYQQSLDQGLQFLIQYYNGEERAKGNILERFSAQQFPDLHSELNLSSLELGDSALYFCASSTGLTDTQYFGPGTRLTVL.

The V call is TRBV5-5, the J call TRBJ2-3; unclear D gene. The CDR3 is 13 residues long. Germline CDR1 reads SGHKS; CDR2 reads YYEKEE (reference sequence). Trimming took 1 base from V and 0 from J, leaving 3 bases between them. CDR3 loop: CASSLWSTDTQYF. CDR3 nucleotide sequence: TGTGCCAGCAGCTTGTGGAGCACAGATACGCAGTATTTT.

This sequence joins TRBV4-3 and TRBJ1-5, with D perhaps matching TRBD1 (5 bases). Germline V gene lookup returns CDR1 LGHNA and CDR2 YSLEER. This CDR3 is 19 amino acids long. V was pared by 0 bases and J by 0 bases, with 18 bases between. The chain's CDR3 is CASSQEGTTDYYSNQPQHF. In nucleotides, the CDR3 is TGCGCCAGCAGCCAAGAAGGGACGACAGACTACTATAGCAATCAGCCCCAGCATTTT.

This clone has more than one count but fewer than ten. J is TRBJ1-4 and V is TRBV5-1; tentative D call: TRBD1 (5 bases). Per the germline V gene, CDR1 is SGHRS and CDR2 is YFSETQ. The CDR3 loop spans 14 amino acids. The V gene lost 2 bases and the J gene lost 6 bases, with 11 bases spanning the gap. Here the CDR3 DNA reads TGCGCCAGCAGCTTCCAAGGGGCGGATGAAAAACTGTTTTTT. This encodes CASSFQGADEKLFF.

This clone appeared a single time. CDR3 loop: CASRSAQGGYGYTF. CDR3 nucleotide sequence: TGTGCCAGCAGATCCGCCCAGGGGGGCTATGGCTACACCTTC. The J gene is TRBJ1-2, the V gene TRBV6-5, with 7 nucleotides matching TRBD1. V lost 6 bases and J lost 4; bases outside the gene matches: 8. The V gene's germline CDR1 is MNHEY and CDR2 SVGAGI. The CDR3 runs 14 residues.

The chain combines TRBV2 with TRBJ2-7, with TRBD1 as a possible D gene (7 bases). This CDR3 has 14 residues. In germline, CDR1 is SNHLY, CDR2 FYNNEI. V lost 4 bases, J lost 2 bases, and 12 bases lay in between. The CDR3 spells CASSGGTETYEQYF. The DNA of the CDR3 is TGTGCCAGCAGTGGCGGGACAGAGACCTACGAGCAGTACTTC. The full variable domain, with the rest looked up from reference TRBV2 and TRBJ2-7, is EPEVTQTPSHQVTQMGQEVILRCVPISNHLYFYWYRQILGQKVEFLVSFYNNEISEKSEIFDDQFSVERPDGSNFTLKIRSTKLEDSAMYFCASSGGTETYEQYFGPGTRLTVT.

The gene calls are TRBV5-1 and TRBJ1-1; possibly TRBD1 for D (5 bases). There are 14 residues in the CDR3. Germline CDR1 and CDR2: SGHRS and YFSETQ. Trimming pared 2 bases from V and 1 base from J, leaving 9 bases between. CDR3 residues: CASSFTGGNTEAFF. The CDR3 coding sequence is TGCGCCAGCAGCTTCACTGGGGGGAACACTGAAGCTTTCTTT.

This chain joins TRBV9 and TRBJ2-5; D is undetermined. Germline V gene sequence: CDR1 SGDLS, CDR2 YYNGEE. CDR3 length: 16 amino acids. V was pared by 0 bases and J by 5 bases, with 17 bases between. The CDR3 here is CASSVGADTLWETQYF. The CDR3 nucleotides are TGTGCCAGCAGCGTAGGGGCAGATACCTTGTGGGAGACCCAGTACTTC. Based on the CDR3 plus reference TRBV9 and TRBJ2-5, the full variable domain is DSGVTQTPKHLITATGQRVTLRCSPRSGDLSVYWYQQSLDQGLQFLIQYYNGEERAKGNILERFSAQQFPDLHSELNLSSLELGDSALYFCASSVGADTLWETQYFGPGTRLLVL.

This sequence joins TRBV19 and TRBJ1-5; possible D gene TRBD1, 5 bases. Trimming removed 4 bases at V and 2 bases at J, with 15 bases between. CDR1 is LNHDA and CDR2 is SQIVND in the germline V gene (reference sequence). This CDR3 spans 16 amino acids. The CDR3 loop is CASSTGTTGGNQPQHF. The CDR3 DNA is TGTGCCAGTAGTACCGGGACCACAGGTGGCAATCAGCCCCAGCATTTT. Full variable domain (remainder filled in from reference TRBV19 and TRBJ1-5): DGGITQSPKYLFRKEGQNVTLSCEQNLNHDAMYWYRQDPGQGLRLIYYSQIVNDFQKGDIAEGYSVSREKKESFPLTVTSAQKNPTAFYLCASSTGTTGGNQPQHFGDGTRLSIL.

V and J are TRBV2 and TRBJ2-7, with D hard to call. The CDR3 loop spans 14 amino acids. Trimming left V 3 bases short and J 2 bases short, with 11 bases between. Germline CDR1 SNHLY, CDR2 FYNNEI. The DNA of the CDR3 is TGTGCCAGCAGTGACCCCAGTCTTACCTACGAGCAGTACTTC. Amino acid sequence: CASSDPSLTYEQYF.

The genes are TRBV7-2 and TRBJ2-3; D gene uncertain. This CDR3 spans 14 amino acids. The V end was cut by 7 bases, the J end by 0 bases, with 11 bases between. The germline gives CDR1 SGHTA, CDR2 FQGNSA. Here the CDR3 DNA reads TGTGCCAGCAACCCTGGAGCTAGCACAGATACGCAGTATTTT. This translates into CASNPGASTDTQYF. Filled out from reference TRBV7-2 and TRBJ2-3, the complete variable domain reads GAGVSQSPSNKVTEKGKDVELRCDPISGHTALYWYRQSLGQGLEFLIYFQGNSAPDKSGLPSDRFSAERTGGSVSTLTIQRTQQEDSAVYLCASNPGASTDTQYFGPGTRLTVL.

The CDR3 sequence: CASSLEDTDQPQHF. DNA of the CDR3: TGTGCCAGCAGCTTAGAGGACACAGATCAGCCCCAGCATTTT. J is TRBJ1-5 and V is TRBV7-9; possibly TRBD1 for D (5 bases). V lost 1 base and J 5 bases, leaving 9 bases between the germline ends. This CDR3 comprises 14 residues. Germline V gene sequence: CDR1 SEHNR, CDR2 FQNEAQ (reference sequence).

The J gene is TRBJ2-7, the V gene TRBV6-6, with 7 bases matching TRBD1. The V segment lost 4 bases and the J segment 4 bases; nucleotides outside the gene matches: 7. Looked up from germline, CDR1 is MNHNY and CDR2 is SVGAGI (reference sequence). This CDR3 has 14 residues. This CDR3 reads CASSFDRDRYEQYF. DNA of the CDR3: TGTGCCAGCAGTTTCGACAGGGATCGGTACGAGCAGTACTTC.

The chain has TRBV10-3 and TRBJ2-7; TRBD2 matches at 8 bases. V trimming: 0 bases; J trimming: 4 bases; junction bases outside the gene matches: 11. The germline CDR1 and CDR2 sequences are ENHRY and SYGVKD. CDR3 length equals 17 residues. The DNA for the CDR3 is TGTGCCATCAGTGAGTCCAGGGACGGGACTAGAAGTTACGAGCAGTACTTC. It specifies CAISESRDGTRSYEQYF.

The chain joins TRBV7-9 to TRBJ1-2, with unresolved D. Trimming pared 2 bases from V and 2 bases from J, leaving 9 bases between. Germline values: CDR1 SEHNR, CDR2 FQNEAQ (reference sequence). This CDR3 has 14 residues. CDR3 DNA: TGTGCCAGCAGCTTAATGTACAAGAACTATGGCTACACCTTC. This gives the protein CASSLMYKNYGYTF.

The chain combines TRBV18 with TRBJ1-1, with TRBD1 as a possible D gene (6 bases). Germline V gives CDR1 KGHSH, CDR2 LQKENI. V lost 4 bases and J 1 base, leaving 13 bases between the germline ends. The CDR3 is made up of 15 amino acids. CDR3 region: CASSLGAGENTEAFF. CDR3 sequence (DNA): TGTGCCAGCTCACTCGGGGCAGGGGAGAACACTGAAGCTTTCTTT.

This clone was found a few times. CDR3 nucleotide sequence: TGTGCCAGCAGAAGAGCGGGAGGGCGTACCGGGGAGCTGTTTTTT. Translating gives CASRRAGGRTGELFF. This chain uses TRBV5-4 with TRBJ2-2; 10 bases fit TRBD2. CDR1 and CDR2 (germline): SGHNT, YYREEE (reference sequence). This CDR3 spans 15 amino acids. V shed 5 bases, J shed 5 bases, and the junction held 6 bases outside the gene matches.

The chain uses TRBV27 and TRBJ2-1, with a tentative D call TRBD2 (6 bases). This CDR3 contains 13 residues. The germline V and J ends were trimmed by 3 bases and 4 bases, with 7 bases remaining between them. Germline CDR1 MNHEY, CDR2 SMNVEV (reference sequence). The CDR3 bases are TGTGCCAGCAGTTTGGACTATTACAATGAGCAGTTCTTC. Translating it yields CASSLDYYNEQFF.

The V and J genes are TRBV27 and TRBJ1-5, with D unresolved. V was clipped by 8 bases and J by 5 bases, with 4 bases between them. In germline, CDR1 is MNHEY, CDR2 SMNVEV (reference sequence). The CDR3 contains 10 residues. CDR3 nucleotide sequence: TGTGCCAGCCCTTATCAGCCCCAGCATTTT. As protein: CASPYQPQHF.

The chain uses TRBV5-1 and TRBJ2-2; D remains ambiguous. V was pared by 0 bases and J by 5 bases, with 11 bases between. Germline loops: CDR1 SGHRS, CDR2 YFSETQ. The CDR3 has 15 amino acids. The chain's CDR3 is CASSLGPSQTGELFF. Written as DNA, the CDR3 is TGCGCCAGCAGCTTGGGACCGTCGCAAACCGGGGAGCTGTTTTTT.

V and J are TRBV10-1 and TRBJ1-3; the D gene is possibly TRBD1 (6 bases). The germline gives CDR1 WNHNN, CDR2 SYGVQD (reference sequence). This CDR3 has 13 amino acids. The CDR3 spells CASGQPSGNTIYF. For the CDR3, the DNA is TGCGCTTCTGGACAGCCCTCTGGAAACACCATATATTTT.

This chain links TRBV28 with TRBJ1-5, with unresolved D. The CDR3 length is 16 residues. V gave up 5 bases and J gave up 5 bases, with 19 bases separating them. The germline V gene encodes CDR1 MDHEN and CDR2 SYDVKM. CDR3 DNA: TGTGCCAGCAGTCCTATCCTCATCAACCGATATCAGCCCCAGCATTTT. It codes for CASSPILINRYQPQHF.

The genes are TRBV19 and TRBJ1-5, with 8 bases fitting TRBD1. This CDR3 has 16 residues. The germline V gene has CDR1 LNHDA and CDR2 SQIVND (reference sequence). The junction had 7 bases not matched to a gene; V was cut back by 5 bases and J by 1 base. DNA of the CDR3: TGTGCCAGTAGTGCGGCACAGGGGGGGAGCAATCAGCCCCAGCATTTT. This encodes CASSAAQGGSNQPQHF.